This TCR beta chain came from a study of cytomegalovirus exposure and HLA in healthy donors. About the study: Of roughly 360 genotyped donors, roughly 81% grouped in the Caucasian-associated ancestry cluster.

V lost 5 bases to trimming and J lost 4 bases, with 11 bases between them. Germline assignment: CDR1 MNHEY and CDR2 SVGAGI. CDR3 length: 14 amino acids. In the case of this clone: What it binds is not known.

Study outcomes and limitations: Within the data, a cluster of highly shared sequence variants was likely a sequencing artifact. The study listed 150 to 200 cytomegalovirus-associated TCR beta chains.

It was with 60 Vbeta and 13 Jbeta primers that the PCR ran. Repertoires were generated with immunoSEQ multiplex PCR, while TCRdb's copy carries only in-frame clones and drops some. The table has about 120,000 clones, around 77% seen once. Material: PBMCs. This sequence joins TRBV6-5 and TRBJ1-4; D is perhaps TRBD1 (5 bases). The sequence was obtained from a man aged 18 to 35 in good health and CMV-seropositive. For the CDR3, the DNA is TGTGCCAGCAGTACGACAGCTAGTAATGAAAAACTGTTTTTT. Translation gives CASSTTASNEKLFF.